This is a list of T cell receptor beta chains from one sample in a study of T cell repertoires in ileal Crohn's disease. The data were produced by immunoSEQ multiplex PCR, yet TCRdb's version contains in-frame clones alone and is incomplete. The sample yields several thousand clones, approximately 78% seen once. The specimen was ileal tissue. These receptor sequences come from an adult with Crohn's disease. Each CDR3 is given with its conserved first and last residue. D genes are given only for firm matches. The size field is filled for only some rows; it gives once, few, many or a size class.

size: .
D: TRBD2
V: TRBV5-6
J: TRBJ2-7
CDR3: CASSPGGTSGSYEQYF
DNA: TGTGCCAGCAGCCCGGGGGGGACTAGCGGATCCTACGAGCAGTACTTC

size: .
D: .
V: TRBV6-5
J: TRBJ1-1
CDR3: CASSSGRRHTEAFF
DNA: TGTGCCAGCAGTTCGGGACGGCGGCACACTGAAGCTTTCTTT

size: .
D: TRBD1
V: TRBV5-6
J: TRBJ1-4
CDR3: CASSSPAGGEEKLFF
DNA: TGTGCCAGCAGCTCTCCGGCAGGGGGCGAAGAAAAACTGTTTTTT

size: .
D: .
V: TRBV11-2
J: TRBJ1-4
CDR3: CASSPVSATNEKLFF
DNA: TGTGCCAGCAGCCCCGTCAGTGCAACTAATGAAAAACTGTTTTTT

size: .
D: .
V: TRBV11-2
J: TRBJ2-7
CDR3: CASSLGGLAYEQYF
DNA: TGTGCCAGCAGCTTAGGAGGCCTGGCCTACGAGCAGTACTTC

size: few
D: TRBD1
V: TRBV7-9
J: TRBJ1-2
CDR3: CASSLGTGINYGYTF
DNA: TGTGCCAGCAGCTTAGGGACAGGAATTAACTATGGCTACACCTTC

size: .
D: .
V: TRBV5-4
J: TRBJ1-5
CDR3: CASTVWGSDQPQHF
DNA: TGTGCCAGCACCGTCTGGGGTTCGGATCAGCCCCAGCATTTT

size: .
D: .
V: TRBV15
J: TRBJ2-7
CDR3: CATSRDKGTGSYEQYF
DNA: TGTGCCACCAGCAGAGATAAAGGGACTGGGTCCTACGAGCAGTACTTC

size: .
D: .
V: TRBV4-2
J: TRBJ1-6
CDR3: CASSQDRATPSSYNSPLHF
DNA: TGTGCCAGCAGCCAAGATAGGGCCACCCCGAGCTCCTATAATTCACCCCTCCACTTT

size: .
D: .
V: TRBV6-1
J: TRBJ1-5
CDR3: CASSELRGSGGNQPQHF
DNA: TGTGCCAGCAGTGAACTTCGGGGGTCCGGTGGCAATCAGCCCCAGCATTTT

size: .
D: TRBD1
V: TRBV6-1
J: TRBJ2-3
CDR3: CASWGQGVTDTQYF
DNA: TGTGCCAGTTGGGGACAGGGTGTCACAGATACGCAGTATTTT

size: .
D: .
V: TRBV10-3
J: TRBJ1-2
CDR3: CAISEFLDGYTF
DNA: TGTGCCATCAGTGAATTCTTGGATGGCTACACCTTC

size: .
D: .
V: TRBV21-1
J: TRBJ1-5
CDR3: CASSKFPGSRGVCQPQHF
DNA: TGTGCCAGCAGCAAATTCCCGGGCTCCAGGGGGGTTTGTCAGCCCCAGCATTTT

size: few
D: .
V: TRBV28
J: TRBJ1-2
CDR3: CASSLRGTGYTF
DNA: TGTGCCAGCAGTTTAAGAGGGACGGGCTACACCTTC

size: .
D: .
V: TRBV5-1
J: TRBJ1-1
CDR3: CASSSRLGNTEAFF
DNA: TGCGCCAGCAGCTCCCGCCTCGGGAATACTGAAGCTTTCTTT

size: .
D: TRBD1
V: TRBV6-6
J: TRBJ1-4
CDR3: CASSKGQGAPNEKLFF
DNA: TGTGCCAGCAGTAAGGGACAGGGGGCACCTAATGAAAAACTGTTTTTT

size: .
D: TRBD2
V: TRBV18
J: TRBJ2-3
CDR3: CASSPAGGPYTQYF
DNA: TGTGCCAGCTCACCAGCGGGGGGGCCGTATACGCAGTATTTT

size: .
D: .
V: TRBV5-6
J: TRBJ1-1
CDR3: CASSFFETEAFF
DNA: TGTGCCAGCAGCTTTTTTGAAACTGAAGCTTTCTTT

size: .
D: TRBD1
V: TRBV25-1
J: TRBJ1-1
CDR3: CASSELKNRGQGAEAFF
DNA: TGTGCCAGCAGTGAACTAAAGAACCGAGGACAGGGGGCTGAAGCTTTCTTT

size: .
D: .
V: TRBV2
J: TRBJ1-4
CDR3: CASSAQGGTNEKLFF
DNA: TGTGCCAGCAGCGCACAGGGTGGCACTAATGAAAAACTGTTTTTT

size: .
D: TRBD1
V: TRBV5-1
J: TRBJ2-7
CDR3: CASSFGDRSYEQYF
DNA: TGCGCCAGCAGCTTTGGGGACAGGAGTTACGAGCAGTACTTC

size: .
D: .
V: TRBV4-2
J: TRBJ1-5
CDR3: CASSQEQVNQPQHF
DNA: TGTGCCAGCAGCCAAGAACAGGTGAATCAGCCCCAGCATTTT

size: .
D: .
V: TRBV5-1
J: TRBJ2-7
CDR3: CASSFAGSPYEQYF
DNA: TGCGCCAGCAGCTTTGCAGGGTCCCCCTACGAGCAGTACTTC

size: .
D: .
V: TRBV5-1
J: TRBJ1-2
CDR3: CASSYGTPVNYGYTF
DNA: TGCGCCAGCAGCTATGGGACACCCGTTAACTATGGCTACACCTTC

size: .
D: .
V: TRBV5-1
J: TRBJ1-1
CDR3: CASSFSFSRLSTVNTEAFF
DNA: TGCGCCAGCAGCTTCTCTTTTTCTCGGCTCTCGACAGTGAACACTGAAGCTTTCTTT

size: .
D: .
V: TRBV5-1
J: TRBJ2-5
CDR3: CASGRGETQYF
DNA: TGCGCCAGCGGCAGGGGAGAGACCCAGTACTTC

size: .
D: TRBD1
V: TRBV27
J: TRBJ1-6
CDR3: CASSLQGTGDSPLHF
DNA: TGTGCCAGCAGTTTGCAAGGGACAGGGGATTCACCCCTCCACTTT

size: .
D: .
V: TRBV18
J: TRBJ1-1
CDR3: CASSPRGAQGEAFF
DNA: TGTGCCAGCTCACCACGGGGGGCGCAGGGTGAAGCTTTCTTT

size: .
D: .
V: TRBV29-1
J: TRBJ2-5
CDR3: CSVKGSRGEWETQYF
DNA: TGCAGCGTCAAAGGGTCCAGGGGAGAGTGGGAGACCCAGTACTTC

size: .
D: .
V: TRBV27
J: TRBJ1-4
CDR3: CASSFGQNYEKLFF
DNA: TGTGCCAGCAGTTTCGGTCAGAATTATGAAAAACTGTTTTTT

size: .
D: TRBD2
V: TRBV5-4
J: TRBJ2-5
CDR3: CASSLATSGVLETQYF
DNA: TGTGCCAGCAGCTTGGCCACTAGCGGGGTCTTGGAGACCCAGTACTTC

size: .
D: TRBD1
V: TRBV19
J: TRBJ1-2
CDR3: CASSAGTGRRLGYGYTF
DNA: TGTGCCAGTAGTGCCGGGACAGGGAGGAGGCTTGGCTATGGCTACACCTTC

size: .
D: .
V: TRBV5-4
J: TRBJ2-7
CDR3: CASSLGGDDEQYF
DNA: TGTGCCAGCAGCTTGGGAGGGGACGACGAGCAGTACTTC

size: .
D: .
V: TRBV28
J: TRBJ1-2
CDR3: CASTLLGDNYGYTF
DNA: TGTGCCAGCACCCTTCTCGGGGACAACTATGGCTACACCTTC

size: .
D: TRBD2
V: TRBV5-3
J: TRBJ2-1
CDR3: CARRRTGLAIDNEQFF
DNA: TGTGCCAGAAGACGAACCGGACTAGCGATAGACAATGAGCAGTTCTTC

size: .
D: .
V: TRBV10-3
J: TRBJ2-1
CDR3: CAIRGNGTLSSYNEQFF
DNA: TGTGCCATCAGGGGTAACGGGACACTGAGCTCCTACAATGAGCAGTTCTTC

size: once
D: .
V: TRBV7-3
J: TRBJ2-1
CDR3: CASSLALILPPTLYSSYNEQFF
DNA: TGTGCCAGCAGCTTAGCGCTAATCCTCCCCCCTACCCTTTACAGCTCCTACAATGAGCAGTTCTTC